Presented here are 11 T cell receptor beta chains from one specimen sequenced in a study of CD4 T cells in relation to SARS-CoV-2 and coronaviruses. No antigens are known for them. Here immunoSEQ multiplex PCR was the method, and the copy in TCRdb shows in-frame clones only, minus some. Seen here are some 17,000 clones, roughly 77% observed once, and the top ten hold about 30%. Unexposed donor CD4+ T cells date from about 2011-2018, before the COVID-19 pandemic. After about 10 days of culture, CD4+ T cells were isolated. The material sequenced was CD4+ T cells from PBMCs, cultured in vitro. The source is a human donor in good health.

In its sample, this clone was seen a few times. The chain recombines TRBV3-1 (or the pseudogene TRBV3-2) with TRBJ2-3; 7 positions match TRBD2. The CDR3 has 16 amino acids. V dropped 4 bases and J dropped 3; count of bases not matched to a gene: 10. Germline V gene sequence: CDR1 LGHDT, CDR2 YNNKEL (reference sequence). The CDR3 nucleotides read TGTGCCAGCAGCCCCACCGACAGCGGGAAAACAGATACGCAGTATTTT. It specifies CASSPTDSGKTDTQYF.

The chain couples TRBV5-1 to TRBJ2-7; D uncertain. Germline V lookup: CDR1 SGHRS, CDR2 YFSETQ. This CDR3 is 14 amino acids long. Trimming cost V 0 bases and J 2 bases, with 9 bases left between them. The CDR3 sequence is CASSLAERTYEQYF. DNA for the CDR3: TGCGCCAGCAGCTTGGCCGAAAGGACCTACGAGCAGTACTTC.

The V call is TRBV9, the J call TRBJ2-7; D gene uncertain. Trimming removed 4 bases from V and 0 bases from J, with 11 bases in between. The germline CDR1 and CDR2 sequences are SGDLS and YYNGEE. The CDR3 is 14 residues long. The chain's CDR3 is CASSPRLDSYEQYF. The CDR3 nucleotides read TGTGCCAGCAGCCCTAGACTGGACTCCTACGAGCAGTACTTC.

V is TRBV29-1 and J is TRBJ1-3, with D possibly TRBD1 on 5 matching bases. V lost 4 bases and J lost 0, with 13 bases in between. The CDR3 is 15 amino acids. Per germline, CDR1 SQVTM and CDR2 ANQGSEA. In nucleotides, the CDR3 is TGCAGCGTTGCCGCGACGGGGGGCTCTGGAAACACCATATATTTT. It yields the protein CSVAATGGSGNTIYF.

This clone was recorded only once. The V gene is TRBV11-2, the J gene TRBJ1-2; 9 bases fit TRBD1. J lost 7 bases, V lost 5 bases, and 11 bases had no gene match. The CDR3 covers 15 residues. Germline loops: CDR1 SGHAT, CDR2 FQNNGV. The CDR3 region has the DNA TGTGCCAGCAGCCCAAACAGGGGGCGCTCGTCTGGCTACACCTTC. It is translated as CASSPNRGRSSGYTF.

The chain employs TRBV28 and TRBJ2-1, with TRBD2 matching 7 bases. After removal of 2 bases from V and 10 bases from J, the junction contained 11 bases not matched to a gene. Germline CDR1 and CDR2: MDHEN and SYDVKM. The CDR3 length is 15 residues. CDR3 nucleotide sequence: TGTGCCAGCAGTTTAGGCGGGGGAGGGTCTCGAGAGCAGTTCTTC. The encoded protein is CASSLGGGGSREQFF.

The chain links TRBV24-1 to TRBJ2-3; TRBD2 matches at 10 bases. Germline CDR1 reads KGHDR; CDR2 reads SFDVKD. CDR3 length equals 17 residues. Trimming removed 2 bases from V and 6 bases from J; junction bases left unmatched: 10. CDR3 loop: CATSDSTTSGWGDTQYF. CDR3 nucleotide sequence: TGTGCCACCAGTGATTCTACGACTAGCGGGTGGGGGGATACGCAGTATTTT.

V usage is TRBV12-2 and J usage is TRBJ2-7; TRBD2 is the table's D call, not checked against the DNA. TRBV12-2 corresponds to a pseudogene. This CDR3 has 16 amino acids. CDR3 loop: CASRGQGLAGGREQYF. Here the CDR3 DNA reads TGTGCAAGTCGCGGACAGGGACTAGCGGGAGGAAGAGAGCAGTACTTC.

The V and J genes are TRBV6-5 and TRBJ1-6; D not resolved. Germline V lookup: CDR1 MNHEY, CDR2 SVGAGI. V was shortened by 5 bases and J by 14 bases, with 13 bases between the two germline ends. The CDR3 has 12 amino acids. The CDR3 spells CASSTGILTLHF. CDR3 coding DNA: TGTGCCAGCAGTACTGGCATCCTGACCCTCCACTTT.

This clone was counted only a few times. The chain carries TRBV18 and TRBJ2-5; no reliable D call. The CDR3 has 15 residues. CDR1 KGHSH and CDR2 LQKENI come from the germline V gene. Trimming shortened V by 2 bases and J by 6 bases, and 16 bases separated the two germline ends. The CDR3, as DNA: TGTGCCAGCTCACCAAGCGAGACAACCCGAAAGACCCAGTACTTC. Amino acid sequence: CASSPSETTRKTQYF.

The V call is TRBV5-4, the J call TRBJ2-3; 10 bases agree with TRBD2. CDR1 and CDR2 (germline): SGHNT, YYREEE (reference sequence). The trim removed 10 bases at V and 6 bases at J, leaving 8 bases unmatched. The CDR3 has 13 residues. CDR3 sequence reads: CAFSGRAPDTQYF. In DNA, the CDR3 is TGTGCCTTCAGCGGGAGGGCGCCGGATACGCAGTATTTT.